The present TCR beta chain was sequenced within a study of blood T cell repertoires in COVID-19. There are 14 residues in the CDR3. Per the germline V gene, CDR1 is MNHNS and CDR2 is SASEGT. Trimming took 3 bases from V and 5 from J, leaving 11 bases between them. The assay was immunoSEQ multiplex PCR, and TCRdb's table has in-frame clones only and misses some. The sample carries about 140,000 clones, 75% to 80% recorded once. The source material was PBMCs or T cells enriched from blood (not recorded which). The V gene is TRBV6-1, the J gene TRBJ2-1, with D perhaps TRBD2 (6 bases). The source of this sequence is a woman between 45 and 65 years old who had recovered from COVID-19. This CDR3 reads CASSDAGSHNEQFF. CDR3 sequence (DNA): TGTGCCAGCAGTGACGCGGGGTCCCACAATGAGCAGTTCTTC.